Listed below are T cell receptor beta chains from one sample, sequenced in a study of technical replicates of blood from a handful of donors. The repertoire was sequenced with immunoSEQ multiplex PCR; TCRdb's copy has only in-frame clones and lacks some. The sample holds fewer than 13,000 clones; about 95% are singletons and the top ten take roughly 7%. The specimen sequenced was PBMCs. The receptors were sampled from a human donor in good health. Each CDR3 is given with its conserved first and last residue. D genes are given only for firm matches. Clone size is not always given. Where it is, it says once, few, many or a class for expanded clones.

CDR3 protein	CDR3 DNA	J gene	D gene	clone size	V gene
CASSLLGEGLGETQYF	TGTGCCAGCAGCTTGTTAGGGGAGGGCCTCGGGGAGACCCAGTACTTC	TRBJ2-5	TRBD2	NA	TRBV5-5
CASSLDSTGAFF	TGTGCCAGCAGCTTGGATAGCACAGGGGCTTTCTTT	TRBJ1-1	NA	NA	TRBV5-4
CASSLALRGAEAFF	TGTGCCAGCAGCTTAGCTCTTCGGGGGGCTGAAGCTTTCTTT	TRBJ1-1	NA	NA	TRBV7-9
CASSQSLAIAKNIQYF	TGTGCCAGCAGCCAGTCCCTAGCGATAGCCAAAAACATTCAGTACTTC	TRBJ2-4	NA	NA	TRBV4-2
CASSGGVATEAFF	TGTGCCAGCAGTGGGGGGGTAGCCACTGAAGCTTTCTTT	TRBJ1-1	NA	NA	TRBV9
CASSPVGTLVYEQYF	TGTGCCAGCAGTCCAGTTGGGACACTCGTCTACGAGCAGTACTTC	TRBJ2-7	NA	once	TRBV27
CASSLTDYGYTF	TGTGCCAGCAGCTTGACAGACTATGGCTACACCTTC	TRBJ1-2	NA	NA	TRBV5-6
CASSTGTAYSGANVLTF	TGTGCCAGCAGCACCGGGACAGCTTACTCTGGGGCCAACGTCCTGACTTTC	TRBJ2-6	TRBD1	NA	TRBV5-8
CASSEATGNTGELFF	TGTGCCAGCAGTGAAGCGACAGGGAACACCGGGGAGCTGTTTTTT	TRBJ2-2	NA	NA	TRBV6-1
CAWTAGSYNEQFF	TGTGCCTGGACGGCGGGATCCTACAATGAGCAGTTCTTC	TRBJ2-1	NA	NA	TRBV30
CASSERRGQSAEQYF	TGTGCCAGCAGTGAGAGGCGGGGTCAGTCCGCCGAGCAGTACTTC	TRBJ2-7	NA	once	TRBV6-1
CASSDYAGDTDTQYF	TGTGCCAGCAGTGATTATGCGGGAGACACAGATACGCAGTATTTT	TRBJ2-3	TRBD2	NA	TRBV6-1
CASRIFARDFNTGELFF	TGTGCCAGCAGGATCTTCGCCCGGGACTTCAATACCGGGGAGCTGTTTTTT	TRBJ2-2	NA	NA	TRBV7-2
CAWSHGLADTYEQYF	TGTGCCTGGAGTCATGGACTAGCGGATACCTACGAGCAGTACTTC	TRBJ2-7	TRBD2	NA	TRBV30
CASSEDRARSTDTQYF	TGTGCCAGCAGTGAGGACAGGGCAAGGAGCACAGATACGCAGTATTTT	TRBJ2-3	TRBD1	NA	TRBV2
CASSDSAGGSTDTQYF	TGTGCCAGCAGTGATTCGGCGGGAGGGAGCACAGATACGCAGTATTTT	TRBJ2-3	TRBD2	NA	TRBV6-4
CASSLAGRGLPTEAFF	TGCGCCAGCAGCTTGGCTGGCAGGGGGTTGCCCACTGAAGCTTTCTTT	TRBJ1-1	TRBD1	NA	TRBV5-1
CASRVSTGNTEAFF	TGCGCCAGCAGAGTATCGACAGGGAACACTGAAGCTTTCTTT	TRBJ1-1	NA	NA	TRBV5-1
CASSELGGGTYEQYF	TGTGCCAGCAGTGAACTGGGAGGGGGTACCTACGAGCAGTACTTC	TRBJ2-7	NA	NA	TRBV6-1
CASTKGAGSQPQHF	TGTGCCAGTACCAAGGGAGCGGGTAGCCAGCCCCAGCATTTT	TRBJ1-5	NA	NA	TRBV19